The clone carrying this TCR beta chain appeared a few times. This record comes from a study of T cells after yellow fever vaccination. Study-wide background: Fractions of limited cellularity were prepared by means of SMART-Seq v4 Ultra Low Input.

TCRdb re-called the 5' RACE reads with MiXCR, one entry per CDR3 protein. The sample includes 600,000 to 750,000 distinct CDR3 sequences, over 9% of them seen just once. CDR1 MDHEN and CDR2 SYDVKM come from the germline V gene. The CDR3 loop spans 16 amino acids. Trimming at V came to 5 bases and at J to 4 bases, leaving 9 bases not matched to a gene. This TCR came from a man aged 25 to 40 who received the YFV17D yellow fever vaccine. The specimen comprised PBMCs, sampled on the day of the yellow fever booster vaccination. This chain links TRBV28 with TRBJ2-5, with 11 bases aligning to TRBD1. CDR3 in amino acids: CASSERTGGKGETQYF. The DNA of the CDR3 is TGTGCCAGCAGTGAAAGGACAGGGGGCAAGGGAGAGACCCAGTACTTC.